This TCR beta chain is from a study of CD8 T cells in ankylosing spondylitis. General study findings and limits: Clones linked with disease were CD8+ and fairly uncommon in the peripheral blood. It was reported that disease-linked clones were significantly enriched in matched ankylosing spondylitis synovial fluid. A motif of 7 to 9 highly homologous TCR beta variants was seen as apparently characteristic of ankylosing spondylitis blood.

On this clonotype itself: Its antigen remains unknown.

Molecular-barcoded quantitative 5'-RACE produced these TCR beta libraries. In TCRdb, the 5' RACE reads were re-called with MiXCR into one record per CDR3 protein. The table has some 90,000 distinct CDR3 sequences, under 30% seen once. Deletions cut 6 bases from V and 0 bases from J, with 12 bases between. This CDR3 spans 14 amino acids. Germline CDR1 reads DFQATT; CDR2 reads SNEGSKA (reference sequence). This sequence originates from a male donor with ankylosing spondylitis or in good health (not recorded which). The chain employs TRBV20-1 and TRBJ2-1; D possibly matches TRBD1 or TRBD2 (5 bases each). The sample taken for sequencing was blood, either unsorted or a sorted T cell fraction (not recorded which). CDR3: CSAGDRRSYNEQFF. The CDR3 coding sequence is TGCAGTGCCGGGGACCGACGCTCCTACAATGAGCAGTTCTTC.